This T cell receptor (beta chain) originates from a study of cytomegalovirus exposure and HLA in healthy donors. Study findings and constraints: Per a prior analysis, the majority of TCR beta V segments were productive roughly 90% or roughly 30% of the time. The study flagged roughly 150 TCR beta chains as cytomegalovirus-associated.

At the time of sampling, donors were nominally healthy, though unrecorded immune exposures were likely. Details on this clone: Its antigen is unknown.

Primers for the PCR totalled 60 Vbeta and 13 Jbeta. TCRdb keeps only in-frame clones here, not all; method: immunoSEQ multiplex PCR. The repertoire includes approximately 170,000 clones, approximately 80% of them detected once, and roughly 4.5% sits in the top ten. With 0 bases removed from V and 4 bases from J, the gap between germline ends came to 12 bases. Germline values: CDR1 LGHNA, CDR2 YSLEER. The CDR3 loop spans 15 amino acids. The clonotype comes from a woman aged 45 to 65 in good health and CMV-seropositive. The material sequenced was PBMCs. The genes are TRBV4-3 and TRBJ1-2; perhaps TRBD1 as D (6 bases). The CDR3 DNA reads TGCGCCAGCAGCCAAGAAAACGGGGGGCCCTATGGCTACACCTTC. It encodes CASSQENGGPYGYTF.